A single sample is the source of the 26 T cell receptor beta chains below, sequenced in a study of T cells after yellow fever vaccination. TCRdb reprocessed the 5' RACE reads via MiXCR and lists one record per CDR3 protein. The table includes about 330,000 distinct CDR3 sequences, 4.1% detected once. The sample was PBMCs, taken 5 days after the yellow fever booster vaccination. The receptors here all came from a man aged 18 to 30 who received the YFV17D yellow fever vaccine.

V usage is TRBV7-8 and J usage is TRBJ2-5; TRBD2 matches at 7 bases. Germline CDR1 SGHVS, CDR2 FQNEAQ. The CDR3 consists of 18 residues. V lost 3 bases, J lost 2 bases, and 15 bases stayed unmatched. The CDR3 loop reads CASSFPRGGGRGQETQYF. The DNA of the CDR3 is TGTGCCAGCAGCTTCCCCCGTGGGGGGGGACGGGGGCAAGAGACCCAGTACTTC.

J is TRBJ2-3 and V is TRBV6-5; tentatively, D is TRBD1 (6 bases). V shed 6 bases and J shed 0 bases, with 16 bases lying between them. The CDR3 consists of 16 residues. Per the germline V gene, CDR1 is MNHEY and CDR2 is SVGAGI. The DNA for the CDR3 is TGTGCCAGCAGCTTACAGGGTACGACTAGCACAGATACGCAGTATTTT. Translated, it gives CASSLQGTTSTDTQYF.

This clonotype has a handful of counts. V is TRBV5-1 and J is TRBJ2-1, with D perhaps TRBD1 (6 bases). The CDR3 spans 12 residues. Trimming took off 3 bases at V and 9 bases at J, with 10 bases between the two ends. Germline V gene data show CDR1 as SGHRS and CDR2 as YFSETQ. In DNA form, the CDR3 reads TGCGCCAGCAGCTACAGGGCGGGTGAGCAGTTCTTC. Translated, it gives CASSYRAGEQFF.

This clonotype turned up a few times. The chain uses TRBV19 and TRBJ1-5; possible D gene TRBD1, 6 bases. V lost 4 bases to trimming and J lost 3 bases, with 13 bases between them. The germline CDR1 and CDR2 sequences are LNHDA and SQIVND (reference sequence). This CDR3 comprises 15 residues. Here the CDR3 reads CASSNRRGNNQPQHF. CDR3 sequence (DNA): TGTGCCAGTAGTAATCGCAGGGGTAACAATCAGCCCCAGCATTTT. The entire variable domain, with the rest obtained from reference TRBV19 and TRBJ1-5, is as follows: DGGITQSPKYLFRKEGQNVTLSCEQNLNHDAMYWYRQDPGQGLRLIYYSQIVNDFQKGDIAEGYSVSREKKESFPLTVTSAQKNPTAFYLCASSNRRGNNQPQHFGDGTRLSIL.

This clonotype appeared many times. The chain carries TRBV9 and TRBJ2-3; perhaps D is TRBD1 or TRBD2 (5 bases each). This CDR3 region has 15 residues. Germline lookup yields CDR1 SGDLS and CDR2 YYNGEE. V lost 0 bases, J lost 1 base, and 9 bases lay in between. The CDR3 DNA sequence: TGTGCCAGCAGCGTAGCGGGGCTGCGCACAGATACGCAGTATTTT. Amino acid sequence: CASSVAGLRTDTQYF. Supplemented by reference TRBV9 and TRBJ2-3, the full variable domain reads DSGVTQTPKHLITATGQRVTLRCSPRSGDLSVYWYQQSLDQGLQFLIQYYNGEERAKGNILERFSAQQFPDLHSELNLSSLELGDSALYFCASSVAGLRTDTQYFGPGTRLTVL.

In its sample, this clonotype was seen a few times. This sequence joins TRBV12-3 or TRBV12-4 and TRBJ1-5; 8 bases map to TRBD1. CDR3 size: 14 residues. Trimming took 5 bases from V and 5 from J; bases not matched to a gene: 5. CDR3 nucleotides: TGTGCCAGCAGTCTTAGGACAGGGCATCAGCCCCAGCATTTT. Translated: CASSLRTGHQPQHF.

The DNA of the CDR3 is TGTGCCAGCAGTAGCAAGATAGGCTTCAATCAGCCCCAGCATTTT. Protein: CASSSKIGFNQPQHF. V usage is TRBV6-1 and J usage is TRBJ1-5; D uncertain. This CDR3 region has 15 residues. Germline V gene sequence: CDR1 MNHNS, CDR2 SASEGT. V shed 5 bases and J shed 3 bases, with 14 bases lying between them.

In this sample, this clonotype turned up many times. V gene TRBV5-1 combines with J gene TRBJ2-5, with 9 bases fitting TRBD1. V dropped 4 bases and J dropped 3; count of bases not matched to a gene: 4. The V gene's germline CDR1 is SGHRS and CDR2 YFSETQ. This CDR3 spans 14 amino acids. Written as DNA, the CDR3 is TGCGCCAGCAGCGGAGGGACAGGGAAAGAGACCCAGTACTTC. Translating gives CASSGGTGKETQYF.

The V and J genes are TRBV20-1 and TRBJ2-3; TRBD2 agrees at 13 bases. J was trimmed by 5 bases and V by 5 bases; bases with no gene match: 4. CDR3 length: 14 residues. From germline, CDR1 is DFQATT and CDR2 SNEGSKA (reference sequence). Here the CDR3 DNA reads TGCAGTGCTCGCGGACTAGCGGGAGTAGATACGCAGTATTTT. This translates into CSARGLAGVDTQYF.

This clonotype appeared many times. The chain has TRBV5-6 and TRBJ1-5; 9 bases fit TRBD1. The CDR3 has 15 amino acids. V shed 5 bases and J 2 bases; nucleotides not matched to a gene: 5. The germline CDR1 and CDR2 sequences are SGHDT and YYEEEE. CDR3 nucleotide sequence: TGTGCCAGCAGTCTTACAGGGGGCGGCAATCAGCCCCAGCATTTT. This encodes CASSLTGGGNQPQHF. The variable domain in full, completed from reference TRBV5-6 and TRBJ1-5, reads DAGVTQSPTHLIKTRGQQVTLRCSPKSGHDTVSWYQQALGQGPQFIFQYYEEEERQRGNFPDRFSGHQFPNYSSELNVNALLLGDSALYLCASSLTGGGNQPQHFGDGTRLSIL.

V is TRBV4-1 and J is TRBJ1-1; D unresolved. Germline values: CDR1 MGHRA, CDR2 YSYEKL. This CDR3 has 15 amino acids. V gave up 0 bases and J gave up 3 bases, with 11 bases separating them. The CDR3 coding sequence is TGCGCCAGCAGCCAAGAGGTGACCGGGGACACTGAAGCTTTCTTT. This sequence encodes CASSQEVTGDTEAFF.

This clonotype has only a few counts. The chain carries TRBV24-1 and TRBJ1-2; D remains unclear. Germline assignment: CDR1 KGHDR and CDR2 SFDVKD. The CDR3 spans 12 residues. V was shortened by 4 bases and J by 5 bases, with 7 bases between the two germline ends. DNA for the CDR3: TGTGCCACCAGTGACGGGAGGTATGGCTACACCTTC. It is translated as CATSDGRYGYTF.

The chain couples TRBV7-8 to TRBJ2-2, with a possible D match to TRBD2 (5 bases). Trimming left V 0 bases short and J 7 bases short, with 15 bases between. The CDR3 covers 16 residues. Germline V gene lookup returns CDR1 SGHVS and CDR2 FQNEAQ. For the CDR3, the DNA is TGTGCCAGCAGCTTAGCGCTCGGGCTAGAGGGCGGGGAGCTGTTTTTT. Translated, it gives CASSLALGLEGGELFF.

This clonotype was seen a handful of times. The rearrangement uses TRBV5-5 and TRBJ2-7; either TRBD1 or TRBD2 may fit D (5 bases each). Trimming stripped 3 bases from V and 0 bases from J, with 10 bases between. The CDR3 loop spans 14 amino acids. CDR1 SGHKS and CDR2 YYEKEE come from the germline V gene (reference sequence). The CDR3 region is CASSWGPSSYEQYF. The CDR3 nucleotides read TGTGCCAGCAGCTGGGGACCGAGCTCCTACGAGCAGTACTTC.

This clonotype turned up a few times. This chain links TRBV5-1 with TRBJ2-5; D gene uncertain. The CDR3 totals 13 residues. The germline V gene has CDR1 SGHRS and CDR2 YFSETQ. V was clipped by 0 bases and J by 12 bases, with 15 bases between them. The CDR3 coding sequence is TGCGCCAGCAGCTTGGAGTGGAGAAATAAGGAGTACTTC. As protein: CASSLEWRNKEYF.

This clonotype was counted ten times or more. The V call is TRBV7-2, the J call TRBJ2-1; D may be TRBD1 or TRBD2 (5 bases each). This CDR3 spans 13 amino acids. Germline CDR1 is SGHTA and CDR2 is FQGNSA. V dropped 4 bases and J dropped 5 bases, with 9 bases sitting between them. The CDR3 region is CASSSRGNNEQFF. The DNA of the CDR3 is TGTGCCAGCAGCTCCCGGGGCAACAATGAGCAGTTCTTC.

The rearrangement links TRBV12-3 or TRBV12-4 to TRBJ1-3, with D unclear. This CDR3 region has 13 residues. Trimming shortened V by 7 bases and J by 0 bases, and 7 bases separated the two germline ends. The DNA for the CDR3 is TGTGCCAGCACCCTATCCTCTGGAAACACCATATATTTT. Translated, it gives CASTLSSGNTIYF.

This clonotype was seen a few times. The V gene is TRBV4-2, the J gene TRBJ2-4, with 9 bases lining up with TRBD1. Per germline, CDR1 LGHNA and CDR2 YNFKEQ. The J segment lost 6 bases and the V segment lost 0 bases, leaving 6 bases of the junction unmatched. The CDR3 contains 16 residues. Written as DNA, the CDR3 is TGTGCCAGCAGCCAAGAGGGACAGGGCGAGTTAAACATTCAGTACTTC. Translation: CASSQEGQGELNIQYF.

This clonotype showed up many times. The chain combines TRBV5-1 with TRBJ1-1; 8 bases line up with TRBD1. The ends lost 3 bases at V and 5 bases at J; junction bases unmatched: 6. Germline-derived CDR1 and CDR2 are SGHRS and YFSETQ. The CDR3 contains 14 residues. The chain's CDR3 is CASSSGQGRTEAFF. Here the CDR3 DNA reads TGCGCCAGCAGCTCCGGACAGGGTCGGACTGAAGCTTTCTTT. Using reference TRBV5-1 and TRBJ1-1 for the parts outside the CDR3, the full variable domain is KAGVTQTPRYLIKTRGQQVTLSCSPISGHRSVSWYQQTPGQGLQFLFEYFSETQRNKGNFPGRFSGRQFSNSRSEMNVSTLELGDSALYLCASSSGQGRTEAFFGQGTRLTVV.

A few counts support this clonotype. The chain employs TRBV4-3 and TRBJ2-7; 8 bases line up with TRBD1. CDR1 and CDR2 from the germline V gene are LGHNA and YSLEER. This CDR3 is 15 amino acids long. The J segment lost 3 bases and the V segment lost 3 bases, leaving 7 bases of the junction unmatched. CDR3 nucleotide sequence: TGCGCCAGCAGCCAGTGGACAGGGTCATACTACGAGCAGTACTTC. Amino acids: CASSQWTGSYYEQYF.

This clonotype appeared many times. The chain is built from TRBV19 and TRBJ2-1, with a tentative D call TRBD2 (5 bases). With 0 bases removed from V and 5 bases from J, the gap between germline ends came to 17 bases. CDR1 is LNHDA, CDR2 SQIVND, per germline (reference sequence). The CDR3 contains 17 residues. CDR3 residues: CASSIDLLVGTNNEQFF. Here the CDR3 DNA reads TGTGCCAGTAGTATAGACCTACTAGTAGGCACGAACAATGAGCAGTTCTTC.

This chain joins TRBV6-5 and TRBJ1-2; perhaps TRBD1 as D (5 bases). Germline V gene lookup returns CDR1 MNHEY and CDR2 SVGAGI. The CDR3 runs to 14 residues. V lost 6 bases and J lost 2, with 13 bases in between. For the CDR3, the DNA is TGTGCCAGCAGCCCAGGGATTGGGAACTATGGCTACACCTTC. This gives the protein CASSPGIGNYGYTF.

This clonotype occurred many times. V is TRBV3-1 and J is TRBJ2-3; TRBD1 might be the D (7 bases). Trimming stripped 3 bases from V and 0 bases from J, with 19 bases between. The V gene's germline CDR1 is LGHDT and CDR2 YNNKEL (reference sequence). The CDR3 runs to 18 residues. Written as DNA, the CDR3 is TGTGCCAGCAGCCAGAGAAATTCAGGGGGGTTGAGCACAGATACGCAGTATTTT. Amino acids: CASSQRNSGGLSTDTQYF.

There are many counts of this clonotype. This chain uses TRBV10-3 with TRBJ2-2; 12 bases map to TRBD1. Germline CDR1 reads ENHRY; CDR2 reads SYGVKD. This CDR3 spans 17 amino acids. J was trimmed by 6 bases and V by 3 bases; bases with no gene match: 8. The CDR3 here is CAISDIRDRGRSGELFF. The CDR3 DNA is TGTGCCATCAGTGACATCCGGGACAGGGGGCGCTCCGGGGAGCTGTTTTTT.

This clonotype was recorded a few times. The chain employs TRBV6-4 and TRBJ2-5; a weak D match, TRBD2 (6 bases). Per germline, CDR1 MRHNA and CDR2 SNTAGT. V was shortened by 0 bases and J by 1 base, with 21 bases between the two germline ends. CDR3 size: 19 residues. Here the CDR3 reads CASSDSKLEDYKPQETQYF. DNA of the CDR3: TGTGCCAGCAGTGACTCGAAGCTCGAGGACTACAAACCCCAAGAGACCCAGTACTTC.

Only a few counts were recorded for this clonotype. The germline gene is not matched at one end of the junction; a read error may be the cause. The chain carries TRBV3-1 and TRBJ2-3; weak D call: TRBD1 (6 bases). The CDR3 is 15 residues long. CDR1 LGHDT and CDR2 YNNKEL come from the germline V gene (reference sequence). CDR3 in DNA: TGTGCCAGCAGCCCGACAGGTGATTTCACAGATACACAGTATTTT. Amino acids: CASSPTGDFTDTQYF.